The 21 T cell receptor beta chains below come from one sample, sequenced in a study of T cells in Graves' hyperthyroidism and ophthalmopathy. Authors of the study amplified TCR beta CDR3 regions from RNA transcripts. HTBI primers were used for first-round RT-PCR of the TCR CDR3. TCRdb re-called the multiplex PCR reads with MiXCR, one entry per CDR3 protein. The repertoire includes under 300,000 distinct CDR3 sequences, more than 10% of them detected once, and 6% to 8% sits in the top ten. The sample taken for sequencing was blood. The receptors derive from a woman aged 25 to 45 with Graves' hyperthyroidism that later progressed to Graves' ophthalmopathy.

This clonotype occurred many times. The rearrangement uses TRBV6-1 and TRBJ1-6; no definite D call. V was cut by 0 bases and J by 3 bases, with 15 bases left in between. The V gene's germline CDR1 is MNHNS and CDR2 SASEGT. This CDR3 is 18 amino acids long. The CDR3 reads CASSEAAGGQVYNSPLHF. The CDR3 DNA reads TGTGCCAGCAGTGAAGCGGCCGGTGGGCAAGTCTATAATTCACCCCTCCACTTT.

This clonotype was observed many times. The chain couples TRBV7-9 to TRBJ2-7, with 14 positions matching TRBD2. The germline V gene has CDR1 SEHNR and CDR2 FQNEAQ (reference sequence). The CDR3 spans 17 residues. V lost 5 bases and J lost 5; bases outside the gene matches: 11. CDR3 bases: TGTGCCAGCAGCCTCACGCTTGGGACTAGCGGGAGCCACGAGCAGTACTTC. It yields the protein CASSLTLGTSGSHEQYF.

This clonotype was counted ten times or more. The rearrangement uses TRBV29-1 and TRBJ1-1, with D possibly being TRBD1 (5 bases). Germline CDR1 SQVTM, CDR2 ANQGSEA. The V gene lost 7 bases and the J gene lost 2 bases, with 14 bases spanning the gap. The CDR3 runs to 13 residues. The CDR3 reads CSATRTLNTEAFF. The CDR3 bases are TGCAGCGCTACTCGGACACTTAACACTGAAGCTTTCTTT.

V and J are TRBV20-1 and TRBJ1-1, with 7 bases lining up with TRBD1. Germline assignment: CDR1 DFQATT and CDR2 SNEGSKA (reference sequence). The trim removed 4 bases at V and 0 bases at J, leaving 11 bases unmatched. The CDR3 sequence is 16 residues long. The CDR3 DNA is TGCAGTGCTACCTTGCCGGGACAGTACATGAACACTGAAGCTTTCTTT. Translating it yields CSATLPGQYMNTEAFF.

The chain couples TRBV5-1 to TRBJ2-1; D unresolved. The V gene lost 0 bases and the J gene lost 0 bases, with 10 bases spanning the gap. CDR1 SGHRS and CDR2 YFSETQ come from the germline V gene. The CDR3 is 16 residues long. The CDR3 sequence is CASSLVVTSSYNEQFF. As DNA, the CDR3 is TGCGCCAGCAGCTTGGTTGTCACCAGCTCCTACAATGAGCAGTTCTTC.

The table lists this clonotype with many counts. The chain couples TRBV3-1 to TRBJ1-3; TRBD1 is a possible D gene (6 bases). CDR3 length: 14 residues. Germline V gene data show CDR1 as LGHDT and CDR2 as YNNKEL (reference sequence). V was cut by 2 bases and J by 2 bases, with 7 bases left in between. CDR3 residues: CASSQRGTGNTIYF. As DNA, the CDR3 is TGTGCCAGCAGCCAAAGGGGGACTGGAAACACCATATATTTT.

This clonotype showed up many times. The genes are TRBV7-6 and TRBJ2-2; D remains unclear. Germline V gives CDR1 SGHVS, CDR2 FNYEAQ. V was trimmed by 3 bases and J by 5 bases, leaving 13 bases between them. The CDR3 length is 15 residues. The CDR3 here is CASSFALAGTGELFF. For the CDR3, the DNA is TGTGCCAGCAGCTTTGCCTTAGCAGGAACCGGGGAGCTGTTTTTT.

Ten or more counts support this clonotype. The gene calls are TRBV20-1 and TRBJ2-5; 7 nucleotides line up with TRBD1. The CDR3 totals 16 residues. The germline V gene encodes CDR1 DFQATT and CDR2 SNEGSKA (reference sequence). Losses at the gene ends were 3 bases for V and 2 bases for J; bases not matched to a gene: 12. The DNA for the CDR3 is TGCAGTGCTAGGGCTTTGACAGGGAAGGTTCAAGAGACCCAGTACTTC. Translating it yields CSARALTGKVQETQYF.

This chain joins TRBV5-1 and TRBJ2-3; D is unresolved. This CDR3 comprises 13 residues. Germline lookup yields CDR1 SGHRS and CDR2 YFSETQ. Deletions cut 4 bases from V and 8 bases from J, with 14 bases between. For the CDR3, the DNA is TGCGCCAGCAGCCCTGGTGTCTACCCTACGCAGTATTTT. The encoded protein is CASSPGVYPTQYF.

The J gene is TRBJ2-3, the V gene TRBV18; D gene uncertain. This CDR3 comprises 13 residues. Germline V gives CDR1 KGHSH, CDR2 LQKENI. V lost 2 bases and J 6 bases, leaving 9 bases between the germline ends. The CDR3 sequence is CASSPVTADTQYF. The CDR3 nucleotides are TGTGCCAGCTCACCAGTGACTGCGGATACGCAGTATTTT.

This clonotype was recorded at least ten times. The chain uses TRBV29-1 and TRBJ2-3; D may be TRBD1 (5 bases). V lost 4 bases, J lost 5 bases, and 13 bases lay in between. The CDR3 spans 13 residues. Germline V CDR1 and CDR2: SQVTM, ANQGSEA. The CDR3 reads CSVARQSIDTQYF. CDR3 DNA sequence: TGCAGCGTTGCGCGACAGTCTATAGATACGCAGTATTTT.

Ten or more counts support this clonotype. This chain joins TRBV28 and TRBJ1-2; 7 positions agree with TRBD1. J was trimmed by 2 bases and V by 7 bases; bases with no gene match: 7. Germline values: CDR1 MDHEN, CDR2 SYDVKM. The CDR3 runs to 14 residues. DNA of the CDR3: TGTGCCAGCACCCGACAGGGAGTGAACTATGGCTACACCTTC. Protein product: CASTRQGVNYGYTF.

Turning to this clonotype: Possible read error: a much larger clone is one base away. The rearrangement links TRBV12-3 or TRBV12-4 to TRBJ1-2; D possibly corresponds to TRBD1 (5 bases). Trimming took 0 bases from V and 7 from J, leaving 12 bases between them. CDR3 length: 14 amino acids. As DNA, the CDR3 is TGTGCCAGCAGTTTAGCGAATGGGGGAAGTGGCTACACCTTC. It yields the protein CASSLANGGSGYTF.

The gene calls are TRBV9 and TRBJ2-5, with 8 positions matching TRBD1. This CDR3 has 14 amino acids. Unmatched junction bases numbered 5, after V lost 4 bases and J lost 3 bases. CDR1 SGDLS and CDR2 YYNGEE come from the germline V gene. The CDR3 coding sequence is TGTGCCAGCAGCTATCGACAGGGGAAAGAGACCCAGTACTTC. Its protein product is CASSYRQGKETQYF.

The chain links TRBV11-3 to TRBJ2-1; TRBD2 matches at 13 bases. Per the germline V gene, CDR1 is SGHNT and CDR2 is YENEEA. The CDR3 runs to 18 residues. With 0 bases clipped from V and 5 bases from J, the junction kept 7 bases outside the gene matches. CDR3 protein: CASSLDSRTSGGNNEQFF. In DNA, the CDR3 is TGTGCCAGCAGCTTAGATTCCCGGACTAGCGGGGGTAACAATGAGCAGTTCTTC.

In its sample, this clonotype was seen many times. The rearrangement joins TRBV18 to TRBJ1-4, with D hard to call. The CDR3 covers 16 residues. Germline CDR1 is KGHSH and CDR2 is LQKENI. V lost 0 bases, J lost 8 bases, and 16 bases lay in between. In DNA, the CDR3 is TGTGCCAGCTCACCACCGGTCCAAAAGGGAATAGAAAAACTGTTTTTT. This codes for CASSPPVQKGIEKLFF.

V and J are TRBV19 and TRBJ1-4; no firm D call. CDR1 is LNHDA and CDR2 is SQIVND in the germline V gene (reference sequence). Trimming took off 4 bases at V and 3 bases at J, with 9 bases between the two ends. The CDR3 is 14 residues long. CDR3 region: CASSTGGANEKLFF. In DNA, the CDR3 is TGTGCCAGTAGTACCGGAGGAGCTAATGAAAAACTGTTTTTT.

This clonotype was recorded at least ten times. The chain carries TRBV6-1 and TRBJ2-5; D possibly uses TRBD1 or TRBD2 (5 bases each). Germline CDR1 MNHNS, CDR2 SASEGT. V lost 0 bases and J 2 bases, leaving 19 bases between the germline ends. The CDR3 runs 18 residues. The CDR3 DNA reads as TGTGCCAGCAGTGAAGCGATTGTCCAGTCTGGGGGTCAAGAGACCCAGTACTTC. Residues: CASSEAIVQSGGQETQYF.

This clonotype was seen ten or more times. The V and J genes are TRBV28 and TRBJ1-1; TRBD1 might be the D (6 bases). CDR1 MDHEN and CDR2 SYDVKM come from the germline V gene. This CDR3 has 14 amino acids. The ends were cut back, 3 bases at V and 13 bases at J, with 21 bases in the middle. The CDR3 nucleotides read TGTGCCAGCAGTTTTAGGGGGGCGCGTCATAAAGTTTTCTTT. It encodes CASSFRGARHKVFF.

The V and J genes are TRBV7-2 and TRBJ1-2, with TRBD1 matching over 10 bases. Germline V lookup: CDR1 SGHTA, CDR2 FQGNSA. V lost 2 bases, J lost 2 bases, and 8 bases stayed unmatched. The CDR3 totals 17 residues. The CDR3 sequence is CASSLLTGGAGNYGYTF. The CDR3 DNA reads as TGTGCCAGCAGCTTACTGACAGGGGGCGCTGGGAACTATGGCTACACCTTC.

This clonotype came up many times. The V gene is TRBV12-3 or TRBV12-4, the J gene TRBJ1-5, with D unclear. V lost 6 bases to trimming and J lost 6 bases, with 15 bases between them. The CDR3 totals 14 residues. CDR3 in amino acids: CASSSGLWGQPQHF. CDR3 bases: TGTGCCAGCAGCTCTGGCCTATGGGGTCAGCCCCAGCATTTT.